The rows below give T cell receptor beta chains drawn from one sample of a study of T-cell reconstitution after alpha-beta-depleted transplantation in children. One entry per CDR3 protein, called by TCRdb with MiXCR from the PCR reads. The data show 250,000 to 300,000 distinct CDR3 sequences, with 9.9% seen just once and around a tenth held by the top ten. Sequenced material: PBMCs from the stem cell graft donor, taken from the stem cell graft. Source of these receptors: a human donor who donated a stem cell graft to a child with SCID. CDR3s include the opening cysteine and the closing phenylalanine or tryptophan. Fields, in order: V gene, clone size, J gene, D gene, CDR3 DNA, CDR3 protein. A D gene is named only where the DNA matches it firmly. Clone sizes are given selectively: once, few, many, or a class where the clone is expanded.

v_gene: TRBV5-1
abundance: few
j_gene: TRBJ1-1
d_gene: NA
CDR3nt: TGCGCCAGCAGCTTGGTCGGGGTTCCCGCTGAAGCTTTCTTT
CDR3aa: CASSLVGVPAEAFF

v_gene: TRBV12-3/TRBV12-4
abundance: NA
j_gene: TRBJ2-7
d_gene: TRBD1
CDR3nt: TGTGCCAGCAGTTTACAAGGACAGGGTCGGGACGAGCAGTACTTC
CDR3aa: CASSLQGQGRDEQYF

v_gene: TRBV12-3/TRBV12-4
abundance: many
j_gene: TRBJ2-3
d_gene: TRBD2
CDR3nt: TGTGCCAGCAGTTTAGACGGGGGGACCACAGATACGCAGTATTTT
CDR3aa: CASSLDGGTTDTQYF

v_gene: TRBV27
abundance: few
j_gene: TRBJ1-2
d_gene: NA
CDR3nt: TGTGCCAGCAGTTCGCTCACAGGAGGGGGGCCCTATGGCTACACCTTC
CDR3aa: CASSSLTGGGPYGYTF

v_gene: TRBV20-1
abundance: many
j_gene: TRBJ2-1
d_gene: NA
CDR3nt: TGCAGTGCTAGAGGGGCCGATAGCTCCTACAATGAGCAGTTCTTC
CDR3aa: CSARGADSSYNEQFF

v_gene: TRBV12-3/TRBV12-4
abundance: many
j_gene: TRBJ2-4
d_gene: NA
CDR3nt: TGTGCCAGCAGTTTAGACGGTGCGGGCTTAGCCAAAAACATTCAGTACTTC
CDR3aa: CASSLDGAGLAKNIQYF

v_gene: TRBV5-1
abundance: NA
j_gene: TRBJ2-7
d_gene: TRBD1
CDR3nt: TGCGCCAGCAGCTCCTTAATTGGGACAGAACGCGAGCAGTACTTC
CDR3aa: CASSSLIGTEREQYF

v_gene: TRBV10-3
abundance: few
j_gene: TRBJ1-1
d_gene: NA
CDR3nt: TGTGCCATCAGTGGCTACCCTGGGGTGGATGGAGCCAACACTGAAGCTTTCTTT
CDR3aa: CAISGYPGVDGANTEAFF

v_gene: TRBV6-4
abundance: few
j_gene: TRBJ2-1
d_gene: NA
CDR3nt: TGTGCCAGCAGTGACTCTGAGGGTTACAATGAGCAGTTCTTC
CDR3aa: CASSDSEGYNEQFF

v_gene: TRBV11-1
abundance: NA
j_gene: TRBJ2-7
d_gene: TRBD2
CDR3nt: TGTGCCAGCATGGGAAATAAGAGACTAGCGGGGGTGACCTACGAGCAGTACTTC
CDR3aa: CASMGNKRLAGVTYEQYF

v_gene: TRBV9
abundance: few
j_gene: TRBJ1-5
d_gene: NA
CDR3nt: TGTGCCAGCAGCCCCAGGGTATCTCGCGGTCAGCCCCAGCATTTT
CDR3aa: CASSPRVSRGQPQHF

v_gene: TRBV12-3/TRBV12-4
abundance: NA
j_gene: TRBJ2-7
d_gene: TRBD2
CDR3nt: TGTGCCAGCAGTAGGACTAGCAGTAACTACGAGCAGTACTTC
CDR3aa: CASSRTSSNYEQYF

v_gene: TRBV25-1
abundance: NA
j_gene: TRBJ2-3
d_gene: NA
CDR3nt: TGTGCCAGCAGTGAATTGATCAGGGCGCCAGATACGCAGTATTTT
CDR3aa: CASSELIRAPDTQYF

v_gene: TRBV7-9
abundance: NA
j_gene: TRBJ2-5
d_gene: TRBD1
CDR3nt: TGTGCCAGCAGCTTATCGCCCGGGACAGGGGGTTTAGAGACCCAGTACTTC
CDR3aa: CASSLSPGTGGLETQYF

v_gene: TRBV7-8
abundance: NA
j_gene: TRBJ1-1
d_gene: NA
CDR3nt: TGTGCCAGCAGCTTAATAAACGGGGCGGACACTGAAGCTTTCTTT
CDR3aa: CASSLINGADTEAFF

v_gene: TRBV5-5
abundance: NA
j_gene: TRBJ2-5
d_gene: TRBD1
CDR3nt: TGTGCCAGCAGCTTAATTGGTATTGCAGGGGGAGAGACCCAGTACTTC
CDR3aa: CASSLIGIAGGETQYF

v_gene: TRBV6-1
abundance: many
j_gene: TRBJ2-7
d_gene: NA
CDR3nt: TGTGCCAGCAGTGAAGCGGTAGACGGCTACGAGCAGTACTTC
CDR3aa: CASSEAVDGYEQYF

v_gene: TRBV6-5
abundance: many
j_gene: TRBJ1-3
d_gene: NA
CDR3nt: TGTGCCAGCAGTACTTCACCCCCTGGAAACACCATATATTTT
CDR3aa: CASSTSPPGNTIYF

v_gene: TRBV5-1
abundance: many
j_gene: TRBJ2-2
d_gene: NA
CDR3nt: TGCGCCAGCAGCCCGTACAGTTCCGGGGAGCTGTTTTTT
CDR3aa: CASSPYSSGELFF

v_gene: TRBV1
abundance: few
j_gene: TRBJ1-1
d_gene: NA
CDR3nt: TGCACCAGCAGCCAAGACGAGAGTGGGGAGGTGGGCACTGAAGCTTTCTTT
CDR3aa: CTSSQDESGEVGTEAFF

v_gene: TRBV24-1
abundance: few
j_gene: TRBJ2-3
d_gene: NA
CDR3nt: TGTGCCACCGGATTGGGGGCGAAGCAGTATTTT
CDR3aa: CATGLGAKQYF

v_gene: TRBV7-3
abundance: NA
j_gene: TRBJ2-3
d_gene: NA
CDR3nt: TGTGCCAGCAGCTTAGCCGGGTCTAGCACAGGTACGCAGTATTTT
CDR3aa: CASSLAGSSTGTQYF

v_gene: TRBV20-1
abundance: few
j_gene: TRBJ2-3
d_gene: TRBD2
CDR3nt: TGCAGTGCTCCCCTCCCCGGGGGGGCCGATACGCAGTATTTT
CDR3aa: CSAPLPGGADTQYF

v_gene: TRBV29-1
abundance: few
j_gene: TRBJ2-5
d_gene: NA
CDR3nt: TGCAGCGTTGTTGACAGCGTGGGCGAGACCCAGTACTTC
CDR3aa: CSVVDSVGETQYF

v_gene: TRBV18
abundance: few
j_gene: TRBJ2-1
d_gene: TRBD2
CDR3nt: TGTGCCAGCTCCCTCTTTAGCGGGGGAAACAATGAGCAGTTCTTC
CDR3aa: CASSLFSGGNNEQFF

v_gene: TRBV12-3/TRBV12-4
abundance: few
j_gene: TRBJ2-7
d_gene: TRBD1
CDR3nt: TGTGCCAGCAGTACCCCAGACGCGCAGGGGGCTTTTTTCTACGAGCAGTACTTC
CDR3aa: CASSTPDAQGAFFYEQYF

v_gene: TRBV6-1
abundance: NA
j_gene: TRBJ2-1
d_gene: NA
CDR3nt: TGTGCCAGCACCCACAATGGAAACAATGAGCAGTTCTTC
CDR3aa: CASTHNGNNEQFF

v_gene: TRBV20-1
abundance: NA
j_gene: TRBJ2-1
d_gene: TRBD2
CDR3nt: TGCAGTGCTAAAACCGGGACTAGTGGATCCTACAATGAGCAGTTCTTC
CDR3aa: CSAKTGTSGSYNEQFF

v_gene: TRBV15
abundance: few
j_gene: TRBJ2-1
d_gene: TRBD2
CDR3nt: TGTGCCACCTCTAGCGGGGGCTCGGGAAATGAGCAGTTCTTC
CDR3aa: CATSSGGSGNEQFF

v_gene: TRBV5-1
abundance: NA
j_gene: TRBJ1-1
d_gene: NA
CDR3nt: TGCGCCAGCAGCTTACAGGGTCGGTCTGAAGCTTTCTTT
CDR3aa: CASSLQGRSEAFF

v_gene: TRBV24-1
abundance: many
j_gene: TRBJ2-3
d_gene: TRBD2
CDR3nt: TGTGCCACCAGTGATTTTAAGCCTAGCGGGGGGATATACACAGATACGCAGTATTTT
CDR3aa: CATSDFKPSGGIYTDTQYF

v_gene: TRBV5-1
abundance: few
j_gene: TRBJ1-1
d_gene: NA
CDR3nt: TGCGCCAGCAGCAAGACCCCCGCGGTGGCTGAAGCTTTCTTT
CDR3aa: CASSKTPAVAEAFF

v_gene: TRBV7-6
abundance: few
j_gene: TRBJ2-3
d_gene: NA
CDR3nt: TGTGCCAGCAGCTTCCAATCCAACTCGGATACGCAGTATTTT
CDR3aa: CASSFQSNSDTQYF

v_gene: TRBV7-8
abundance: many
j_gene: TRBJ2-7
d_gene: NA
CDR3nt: TGTGCCAGCAGCCCCTCGCGGACGTTTCCCTACGAGCAGTACTTC
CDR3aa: CASSPSRTFPYEQYF

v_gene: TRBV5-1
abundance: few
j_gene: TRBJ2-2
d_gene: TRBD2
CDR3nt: TGCGCCAGCAGCTCTGGACTAGCGGGGGTTTCCACCGGGGAGCTGTTTTTT
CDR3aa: CASSSGLAGVSTGELFF

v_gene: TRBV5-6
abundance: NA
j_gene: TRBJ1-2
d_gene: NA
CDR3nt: TGTGCCAGCAGCCCGATAACGGTCGGGCATGGCTACACCTTC
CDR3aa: CASSPITVGHGYTF

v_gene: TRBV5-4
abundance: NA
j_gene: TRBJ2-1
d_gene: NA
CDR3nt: TGTGCCAGCCGCACACTAAACAATGAGCAGTTCTTC
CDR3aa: CASRTLNNEQFF

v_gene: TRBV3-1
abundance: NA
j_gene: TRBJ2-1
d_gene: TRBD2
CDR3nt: TGTGCCAGCAGCCGGTACCCGGGACTAGCGACCAATGAGCAGTTCTTC
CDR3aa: CASSRYPGLATNEQFF

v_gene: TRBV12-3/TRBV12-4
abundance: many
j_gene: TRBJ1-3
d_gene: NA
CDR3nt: TGTGCCAGCAGTTTATCAGGGGATGGAAACATCATATATTTT
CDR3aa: CASSLSGDGNIIYF

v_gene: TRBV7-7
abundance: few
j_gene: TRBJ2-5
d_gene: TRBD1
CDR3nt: TGTGCTATCCGGGACAGTCAAGAGACCCAGTACTTC
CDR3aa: CAIRDSQETQYF

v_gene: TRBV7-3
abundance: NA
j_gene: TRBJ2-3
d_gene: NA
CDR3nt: TGTGCCAGCAGCTTTCCACAAGGAACGCAGTATTTT
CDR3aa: CASSFPQGTQYF

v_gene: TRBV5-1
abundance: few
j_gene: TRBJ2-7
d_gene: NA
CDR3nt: TGCGCCAGCAGCTTGGGCGCTGAATACTACGAGCAGTACTTC
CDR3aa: CASSLGAEYYEQYF

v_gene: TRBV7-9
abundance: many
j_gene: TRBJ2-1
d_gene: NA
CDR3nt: TGTGCCAGCAGCTTAAAATACAATGAGCAGTTCTTC
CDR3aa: CASSLKYNEQFF

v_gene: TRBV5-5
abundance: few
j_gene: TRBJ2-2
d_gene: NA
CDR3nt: TGTGCCAGCAGCTTCACCAGCGCGAACACCGGGGAGCTGTTTTTT
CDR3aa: CASSFTSANTGELFF

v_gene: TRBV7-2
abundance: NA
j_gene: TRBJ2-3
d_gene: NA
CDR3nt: TGTGCCAGCAGCGTGGGACGGGGCAGCTATACGCAGTATTTT
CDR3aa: CASSVGRGSYTQYF

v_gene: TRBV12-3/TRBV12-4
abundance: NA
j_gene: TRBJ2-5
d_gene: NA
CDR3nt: TGTGCCAGCAGTCTAATGCCCGGACTGGCCGAAACCCAGTACTTC
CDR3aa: CASSLMPGLAETQYF

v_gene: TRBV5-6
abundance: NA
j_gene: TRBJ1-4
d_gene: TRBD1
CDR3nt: TGTGCCAGCAGCTTGCGGGACAGCTTTGAAAAACTGTTTTTT
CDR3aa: CASSLRDSFEKLFF

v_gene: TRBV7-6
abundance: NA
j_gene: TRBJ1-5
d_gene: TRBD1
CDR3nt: TGTGCCAGCAGCTTTGTACAGGGGAGCAATCAGCCCCAGCATTTT
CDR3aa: CASSFVQGSNQPQHF

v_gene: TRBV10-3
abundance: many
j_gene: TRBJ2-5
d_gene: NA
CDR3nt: TGTGCCATCAGTGAGTCTGAGGCGGAGACCCAGTACTTC
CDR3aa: CAISESEAETQYF

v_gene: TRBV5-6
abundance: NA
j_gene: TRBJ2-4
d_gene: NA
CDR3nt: TGTGCCAGCAGCCCGACGAGGTTGGGGAGGATTATCAGTAGGGACATTCAGTACTTC
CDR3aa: CASSPTRLGRIISRDIQYF

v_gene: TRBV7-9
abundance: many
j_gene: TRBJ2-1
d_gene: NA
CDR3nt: TGTGCCAGCAGCCCACCCTTTAGGGAAGGCAATGAGCAGTTCTTC
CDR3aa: CASSPPFREGNEQFF

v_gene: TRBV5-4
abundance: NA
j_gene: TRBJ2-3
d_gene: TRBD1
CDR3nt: TGTGCCAGCAGCACTAGGACAGGGGGCACAGATACGCAGTATTTT
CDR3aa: CASSTRTGGTDTQYF

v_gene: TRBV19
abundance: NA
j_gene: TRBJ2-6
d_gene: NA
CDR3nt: TGTGCCAGTAGTATATTGAGCACAGGGGCCAACGTCCTGACTTTC
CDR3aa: CASSILSTGANVLTF

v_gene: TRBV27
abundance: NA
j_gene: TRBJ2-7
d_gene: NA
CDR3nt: TGTGCCAGCAGTTCTCAGGGTTTCCTCTACGAGCAGTACTTC
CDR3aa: CASSSQGFLYEQYF

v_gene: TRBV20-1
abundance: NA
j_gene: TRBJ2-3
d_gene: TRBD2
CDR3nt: TGCAGTGCTAGAGCGGGGGGGCGGGGAGATACGCAGTATTTT
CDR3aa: CSARAGGRGDTQYF

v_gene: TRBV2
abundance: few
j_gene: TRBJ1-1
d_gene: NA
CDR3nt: TGTGCCAGCAGTGAAGGTCCCAGGGAAGGTGAAGCTTTCTTT
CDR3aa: CASSEGPREGEAFF

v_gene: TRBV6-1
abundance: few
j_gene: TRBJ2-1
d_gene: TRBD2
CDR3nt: TGTGCCAGCAGCCCGGCCGGGGGGGCGAATGAGCAGTTCTTC
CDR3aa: CASSPAGGANEQFF

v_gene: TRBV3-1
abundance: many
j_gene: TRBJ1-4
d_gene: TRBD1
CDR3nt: TGTGCCAGCAGCATCTGGACAGGCAAGAATGAAAAACTGTTTTTT
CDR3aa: CASSIWTGKNEKLFF